This is a list of T cell receptor beta chains from one sample in a study of identical twins. MiXCR, run by TCRdb on the 5' RACE reads, gives a single entry per CDR3 protein. The repertoire holds fewer than 500,000 distinct CDR3 sequences, with more than 20% as singletons. The same specimen was also included in a second study, on T cells expressing NK-cell markers.

The sequenced material came from CD4+ T cells sorted from blood. The receptors come from a woman under 30 in good health. CDR3s include the opening cysteine and the closing phenylalanine or tryptophan. D genes are given only for firm matches. Where a row states a size, it is once, few, many or the class of an expanded clone; other rows omit it.

clone size: few
CDR3 length: 13
V gene: TRBV5-6
D gene: -
J gene: TRBJ1-2
CDR3 protein: CASSRGDGYGYTF
CDR3 DNA: TGTGCCAGCAGCAGGGGTGACGGCTATGGCTACACCTTC

clone size: -
CDR3 length: 14
V gene: TRBV12-3/TRBV12-4
D gene: TRBD1
J gene: TRBJ2-5
CDR3 protein: CASSPGGPVRTQYF
CDR3 DNA: TGTGCCAGCAGTCCAGGGGGTCCTGTCCGGACCCAGTACTTC

clone size: -
CDR3 length: 13
V gene: TRBV10-3
D gene: -
J gene: TRBJ1-1
CDR3 protein: CAMTRLMNTEAFF
CDR3 DNA: TGTGCCATGACCCGACTGATGAACACTGAAGCTTTCTTT

clone size: once
CDR3 length: 16
V gene: TRBV5-5
D gene: -
J gene: TRBJ2-3
CDR3 protein: CASRAWGALRTDTQYF
CDR3 DNA: TGTGCCAGCCGGGCTTGGGGGGCTCTCCGCACAGATACGCAGTATTTT

clone size: few
CDR3 length: 15
V gene: TRBV7-9
D gene: -
J gene: TRBJ1-4
CDR3 protein: CASSLAFGSNEKLFF
CDR3 DNA: TGTGCCAGCAGCTTAGCATTTGGGTCTAATGAAAAACTGTTTTTT

clone size: -
CDR3 length: 18
V gene: TRBV23-1
D gene: -
J gene: TRBJ2-1
CDR3 protein: CASSHTQGRSSSYNEQFF
CDR3 DNA: TGCGCCAGCAGTCACACACAGGGCAGGAGCAGCTCCTACAATGAGCAGTTCTTC

clone size: -
CDR3 length: 16
V gene: TRBV9
D gene: TRBD2
J gene: TRBJ2-3
CDR3 protein: CASSVRASGGTDTQYF
CDR3 DNA: TGTGCCAGCAGCGTACGGGCTAGCGGGGGTACAGATACGCAGTATTTT

clone size: -
CDR3 length: 12
V gene: TRBV20-1
D gene: -
J gene: TRBJ1-1
CDR3 protein: CSARDGDTEAFF
CDR3 DNA: TGCAGTGCTAGGGACGGGGACACTGAAGCTTTCTTT

clone size: -
CDR3 length: 11
V gene: TRBV20-1
D gene: -
J gene: TRBJ1-4
CDR3 protein: CSARWGEKLFF
CDR3 DNA: TGCAGTGCTAGGTGGGGTGAAAAACTGTTTTTT

clone size: -
CDR3 length: 15
V gene: TRBV20-1
D gene: TRBD2
J gene: TRBJ2-1
CDR3 protein: CSVHSGGYSYNEQFF
CDR3 DNA: TGCAGTGTCCATAGCGGGGGGTACTCCTACAATGAGCAGTTCTTC

clone size: -
CDR3 length: 14
V gene: TRBV10-3
D gene: -
J gene: TRBJ1-5
CDR3 protein: CAISEGQGRQPQHF
CDR3 DNA: TGTGCCATCAGTGAAGGTCAGGGGCGTCAGCCCCAGCATTTT

clone size: -
CDR3 length: 14
V gene: TRBV10-3
D gene: TRBD2
J gene: TRBJ2-1
CDR3 protein: CAISPGLAANEQFF
CDR3 DNA: TGTGCCATCAGCCCGGGACTAGCGGCCAATGAGCAGTTCTTC

clone size: once
CDR3 length: 15
V gene: TRBV29-1
D gene: -
J gene: TRBJ2-1
CDR3 protein: CSVGGGQSSYNEQFF
CDR3 DNA: TGCAGCGTTGGGGGAGGTCAGAGCTCCTACAATGAGCAGTTCTTC

clone size: many
CDR3 length: 15
V gene: TRBV12-3/TRBV12-4
D gene: -
J gene: TRBJ2-1
CDR3 protein: CASSPGARGRNEQFF
CDR3 DNA: TGTGCCAGCAGTCCCGGAGCTAGGGGTCGCAATGAGCAGTTCTTC

clone size: -
CDR3 length: 14
V gene: TRBV29-1
D gene: TRBD1
J gene: TRBJ2-7
CDR3 protein: CSVGRQGVSYEQYF
CDR3 DNA: TGCAGCGTTGGGAGACAGGGTGTATCCTACGAGCAGTACTTC

clone size: -
CDR3 length: 18
V gene: TRBV10-3
D gene: -
J gene: TRBJ2-1
CDR3 protein: CAISESTIGTSSYNEQFF
CDR3 DNA: TGTGCCATCAGTGAGTCGACGATTGGGACGAGCTCCTACAATGAGCAGTTCTTC

clone size: few
CDR3 length: 15
V gene: TRBV7-3
D gene: TRBD1
J gene: TRBJ1-1
CDR3 protein: CASSLSDRGNTEAFF
CDR3 DNA: TGTGCCAGCAGCTTATCTGACAGGGGGAACACTGAAGCTTTCTTT

clone size: -
CDR3 length: 12
V gene: TRBV29-1
D gene: -
J gene: TRBJ2-5
CDR3 protein: CSVTWGQETQYF
CDR3 DNA: TGCAGCGTCACTTGGGGGCAAGAGACCCAGTACTTC

clone size: -
CDR3 length: 14
V gene: TRBV4-3
D gene: TRBD2
J gene: TRBJ2-1
CDR3 protein: CASSGTINYNEQFF
CDR3 DNA: TGCGCCAGCTCCGGGACTATCAACTACAATGAGCAGTTCTTC

clone size: -
CDR3 length: 14
V gene: TRBV28
D gene: -
J gene: TRBJ1-5
CDR3 protein: CASSLGTLNQPQHF
CDR3 DNA: TGTGCCAGCAGTTTGGGGACGCTCAATCAGCCCCAGCATTTT

clone size: few
CDR3 length: 11
V gene: TRBV20-1
D gene: -
J gene: TRBJ2-5
CDR3 protein: CSANLQETQYF
CDR3 DNA: TGCAGTGCTAACTTACAAGAGACCCAGTACTTC

clone size: few
CDR3 length: 14
V gene: TRBV10-3
D gene: -
J gene: TRBJ2-2
CDR3 protein: CAISVEGGTGELFF
CDR3 DNA: TGTGCCATCAGTGTAGAGGGCGGGACCGGGGAGCTGTTTTTT

clone size: -
CDR3 length: 12
V gene: TRBV12-3/TRBV12-4
D gene: -
J gene: TRBJ1-2
CDR3 protein: CATRGRDYGYTF
CDR3 DNA: TGTGCCACCCGGGGGCGGGACTATGGCTACACCTTC

clone size: -
CDR3 length: 13
V gene: TRBV20-1
D gene: -
J gene: TRBJ2-1
CDR3 protein: CSAQRTSYNEQFF
CDR3 DNA: TGCAGTGCCCAGCGGACCTCCTACAATGAGCAGTTCTTC

clone size: -
CDR3 length: 18
V gene: TRBV24-1
D gene: TRBD1
J gene: TRBJ2-2
CDR3 protein: CATSDPTWTGSDTGELFF
CDR3 DNA: TGTGCCACCAGTGATCCCACCTGGACAGGTTCGGACACCGGGGAGCTGTTTTTT

clone size: few
CDR3 length: 14
V gene: TRBV12-3/TRBV12-4
D gene: -
J gene: TRBJ1-1
CDR3 protein: CASSPPRRNTEAFF
CDR3 DNA: TGTGCCAGCAGTCCCCCCCGGAGGAACACTGAAGCTTTCTTT

clone size: few
CDR3 length: 14
V gene: TRBV12-3/TRBV12-4
D gene: -
J gene: TRBJ2-1
CDR3 protein: CASTPGREASEQFF
CDR3 DNA: TGTGCCAGCACCCCGGGACGAGAAGCGTCTGAGCAGTTCTTC

clone size: few
CDR3 length: 16
V gene: TRBV12-3/TRBV12-4
D gene: TRBD1
J gene: TRBJ1-2
CDR3 protein: CASRGGTEFSNYGYTF
CDR3 DNA: TGTGCCAGCAGGGGGGGGACAGAGTTCTCTAACTATGGCTACACCTTC

clone size: many
CDR3 length: 12
V gene: TRBV5-1
D gene: TRBD1
J gene: TRBJ1-1
CDR3 protein: CASSLQGAKAFF
CDR3 DNA: TGCGCCAGCAGCTTGCAGGGGGCGAAAGCTTTCTTT

clone size: -
CDR3 length: 15
V gene: TRBV5-1
D gene: TRBD1
J gene: TRBJ2-7
CDR3 protein: CASSLGRQGLYEQYF
CDR3 DNA: TGCGCCAGCAGCTTGGGTCGACAGGGGTTATACGAGCAGTACTTC

clone size: -
CDR3 length: 15
V gene: TRBV11-2
D gene: TRBD2
J gene: TRBJ2-1
CDR3 protein: CASSLKTSGFNEQFF
CDR3 DNA: TGTGCCAGCAGCTTAAAGACTAGCGGGTTTAATGAGCAGTTCTTC

clone size: -
CDR3 length: 14
V gene: TRBV10-3
D gene: -
J gene: TRBJ2-1
CDR3 protein: CAISESGGGLKQFF
CDR3 DNA: TGTGCCATCAGTGAGTCAGGGGGAGGCCTTAAGCAGTTCTTC

clone size: -
CDR3 length: 14
V gene: TRBV12-3/TRBV12-4
D gene: -
J gene: TRBJ1-6
CDR3 protein: CASSFGGYNSPLHF
CDR3 DNA: TGTGCCAGCAGTTTCGGGGGGTATAATTCACCCCTCCACTTT

clone size: -
CDR3 length: 14
V gene: TRBV5-1
D gene: -
J gene: TRBJ2-5
CDR3 protein: CASRLGGFQETQYF
CDR3 DNA: TGCGCCAGCCGATTAGGGGGGTTCCAAGAGACCCAGTACTTC

clone size: -
CDR3 length: 16
V gene: TRBV14
D gene: -
J gene: TRBJ1-4
CDR3 protein: CASSQDLGWYGEKLFF
CDR3 DNA: TGTGCCAGCAGCCAAGATCTTGGGTGGTATGGAGAAAAACTGTTTTTT

clone size: -
CDR3 length: 15
V gene: TRBV6-2/TRBV6-3
D gene: TRBD2
J gene: TRBJ2-3
CDR3 protein: CASSLAASMPDTQYF
CDR3 DNA: TGTGCCAGCAGCCTAGCGGCCTCAATGCCAGATACGCAGTATTTT

clone size: many
CDR3 length: 14
V gene: TRBV3-1
D gene: -
J gene: TRBJ1-1
CDR3 protein: CASSQVAGTTEAFF
CDR3 DNA: TGTGCCAGCAGCCAAGTAGCTGGTACCACTGAAGCTTTCTTT

clone size: few
CDR3 length: 17
V gene: TRBV7-7
D gene: -
J gene: TRBJ2-6
CDR3 protein: CASSLSPHSTGANVLTF
CDR3 DNA: TGTGCTAGCAGCTTAAGCCCCCATTCGACTGGGGCCAACGTCCTGACTTTC

clone size: few
CDR3 length: 14
V gene: TRBV5-1
D gene: -
J gene: TRBJ1-5
CDR3 protein: CASSSTGGNQPQHF
CDR3 DNA: TGCGCCAGCAGCTCTACAGGTGGCAATCAGCCCCAGCATTTT

clone size: few
CDR3 length: 14
V gene: TRBV20-1
D gene: -
J gene: TRBJ1-6
CDR3 protein: CSAGLVQVNSPLHF
CDR3 DNA: TGCAGTGCGGGACTTGTTCAGGTTAATTCACCCCTCCACTTT

clone size: -
CDR3 length: 14
V gene: TRBV6-1
D gene: TRBD1
J gene: TRBJ1-1
CDR3 protein: CASSEGQKNTEAFF
CDR3 DNA: TGTGCCAGCAGTGAGGGACAGAAGAACACTGAAGCTTTCTTT

clone size: -
CDR3 length: 15
V gene: TRBV5-6
D gene: TRBD2
J gene: TRBJ2-1
CDR3 protein: CASSFGSGGYNEQFF
CDR3 DNA: TGTGCCAGCAGCTTCGGTAGCGGGGGCTACAATGAGCAGTTCTTC

clone size: few
CDR3 length: 15
V gene: TRBV27
D gene: TRBD1
J gene: TRBJ2-7
CDR3 protein: CASSFVGTGGHEQYF
CDR3 DNA: TGTGCCAGCTCCTTCGTCGGGACAGGGGGCCACGAGCAGTACTTC

clone size: -
CDR3 length: 16
V gene: TRBV5-5
D gene: TRBD1
J gene: TRBJ2-1
CDR3 protein: CASSSTDRGSYNEQFF
CDR3 DNA: TGTGCCAGCAGCTCAACGGACAGGGGCTCCTACAATGAGCAGTTCTTC

clone size: few
CDR3 length: 15
V gene: TRBV12-3/TRBV12-4
D gene: -
J gene: TRBJ1-5
CDR3 protein: CASRLRGRQDQPQHF
CDR3 DNA: TGTGCCAGCAGACTAAGGGGACGCCAGGATCAGCCCCAGCATTTT

clone size: -
CDR3 length: 14
V gene: TRBV5-1
D gene: -
J gene: TRBJ1-3
CDR3 protein: CASSFGYSGNTIYF
CDR3 DNA: TGCGCCAGCAGCTTTGGGTACTCTGGAAACACCATATATTTT

clone size: -
CDR3 length: 13
V gene: TRBV10-3
D gene: -
J gene: TRBJ1-1
CDR3 protein: CAIRRDMNTEAFF
CDR3 DNA: TGTGCCATCAGACGGGATATGAACACTGAAGCTTTCTTT

clone size: -
CDR3 length: 14
V gene: TRBV10-2
D gene: -
J gene: TRBJ2-7
CDR3 protein: CASRGGTGNYEQYF
CDR3 DNA: TGCGCCAGCAGGGGAGGAACGGGAAACTACGAGCAGTACTTC

clone size: many
CDR3 length: 13
V gene: TRBV5-1
D gene: -
J gene: TRBJ1-1
CDR3 protein: CASSFLRATEAFF
CDR3 DNA: TGCGCCAGCAGCTTTCTGAGGGCGACTGAAGCTTTCTTT

clone size: -
CDR3 length: 15
V gene: TRBV10-2
D gene: TRBD1
J gene: TRBJ1-5
CDR3 protein: CASSPDRVSNQPQHF
CDR3 DNA: TGCGCCAGCAGCCCCGACAGGGTGAGCAATCAGCCCCAGCATTTT

clone size: many
CDR3 length: 10
V gene: TRBV14
D gene: -
J gene: TRBJ2-5
CDR3 protein: CARGQETQYF
CDR3 DNA: TGTGCCAGGGGACAAGAGACCCAGTACTTC

clone size: few
CDR3 length: 12
V gene: TRBV3-1
D gene: -
J gene: TRBJ1-6
CDR3 protein: CASSQESSPLHF
CDR3 DNA: TGTGCCAGCAGCCAAGAATCGTCACCCCTCCACTTT

clone size: -
CDR3 length: 17
V gene: TRBV7-6
D gene: TRBD2
J gene: TRBJ2-1
CDR3 protein: CASSLASGGRAYNEQFF
CDR3 DNA: TGTGCCAGCAGCTTAGCTTCCGGCGGGAGGGCTTACAATGAGCAGTTCTTC

clone size: -
CDR3 length: 15
V gene: TRBV19
D gene: TRBD1
J gene: TRBJ2-1
CDR3 protein: CASTLDRRSYNEQFF
CDR3 DNA: TGTGCCAGTACCCTGGACAGGCGATCTTACAATGAGCAGTTCTTC

clone size: -
CDR3 length: 13
V gene: TRBV11-3
D gene: TRBD2
J gene: TRBJ2-1
CDR3 protein: CASSLIAGDEQFF
CDR3 DNA: TGTGCCAGCAGCTTAATAGCGGGGGATGAGCAGTTCTTC

clone size: -
CDR3 length: 12
V gene: TRBV10-3
D gene: -
J gene: TRBJ2-3
CDR3 protein: CAIGLATDTQYF
CDR3 DNA: TGTGCCATCGGATTAGCGACAGATACGCAGTATTTT

clone size: -
CDR3 length: 15
V gene: TRBV3-1
D gene: TRBD1
J gene: TRBJ1-1
CDR3 protein: CASGTGGYRYTEAFF
CDR3 DNA: TGTGCCAGCGGGACAGGGGGCTACCGTTACACTGAAGCTTTCTTT

clone size: few
CDR3 length: 17
V gene: TRBV20-1
D gene: TRBD2
J gene: TRBJ2-5
CDR3 protein: CSAGTSGGQGLQETQYF
CDR3 DNA: TGCAGTGCCGGGACTAGCGGGGGGCAGGGTTTACAAGAGACCCAGTACTTC

clone size: -
CDR3 length: 13
V gene: TRBV30
D gene: -
J gene: TRBJ2-1
CDR3 protein: CAWSGPSMNEQFF
CDR3 DNA: TGTGCCTGGAGTGGGCCGAGCATGAATGAGCAGTTCTTC